One TCR beta chain is described in this entry. About 0.5 to 1 ug RNA was reverse transcribed with random hexamers. TCRdb passed the immunoSEQ multiplex PCR reads through MiXCR, listing each CDR3 protein once. The table includes some 130,000 distinct CDR3 sequences, about 95% detected once. These data come from a study of CD8 T cells in Susac syndrome. Controls were drawn from healthy donors and were matched for age and sex. The CDR3 sequence is 15 residues long. With 1 base removed from V and 1 base from J, the gap between germline ends came to 8 bases. Germline V gene data show CDR1 as LGHDT and CDR2 as YNNKEL (reference sequence).

The receptor was isolated from a human donor in good health. The sequenced material came from CD4+ T cells from PBMCs. The rearrangement uses TRBV3-1 and TRBJ1-5; D is ambiguous. The CDR3 reads CASSQGEWSNQPQHF. The CDR3 DNA reads as TGTGCCAGCAGCCAAGGGGAATGGAGCAATCAGCCCCAGCATTTT.